These 24 T cell receptor beta chains originate from one sample sequenced in a study of blood T cell repertoires in COVID-19. Profiled with immunoSEQ multiplex PCR; TCRdb holds only in-frame clones, not every one. The table has roughly 400,000 clones, more than 70% seen once; the top ten hold about 1.4%. The sample consisted of PBMCs or T cells enriched from blood (not recorded which). Source of these receptors: a woman aged 18 to 35 who had been exposed to COVID-19.

The chain joins TRBV27 to TRBJ1-3, with 7 bases identical to TRBD1. The germline V gene has CDR1 MNHEY and CDR2 SMNVEV (reference sequence). This CDR3 contains 16 residues. Trimming cost V 3 bases and J 5 bases; bases outside gene matches: 10. CDR3 amino acids: CASSFFGQESRNTIYF. The DNA of the CDR3 is TGTGCCAGCAGTTTTTTCGGACAGGAGTCGAGAAACACCATATATTTT.

Regarding this clone: Additional DNA sequences in this sample encode the identical CDR3. The gene calls are TRBV5-1 and TRBJ2-2; 7 bases are a match to TRBD1. Losses at the gene ends were 3 bases for V and 5 bases for J; bases not matched to a gene: 1. The germline gives CDR1 SGHRS, CDR2 YFSETQ. The length of the CDR3 is 13 residues. In DNA form, the CDR3 reads TGCGCCAGCAGCTCAGGGGGAACCGGGGAGCTGTTTTTT. It encodes CASSSGGTGELFF. Together with reference TRBV5-1 and TRBJ2-2, the CDR3 gives the full variable domain: KAGVTQTPRYLIKTRGQQVTLSCSPISGHRSVSWYQQTPGQGLQFLFEYFSETQRNKGNFPGRFSGRQFSNSRSEMNVSTLELGDSALYLCASSSGGTGELFFGEGSRLTVL.

V gene TRBV10-3 combines with J gene TRBJ1-5; D is ambiguous. The germline V and J ends were trimmed by 3 bases and 2 bases, with 11 bases remaining between them. The CDR3 has 15 amino acids. CDR1 is ENHRY and CDR2 is SYGVKD in the germline V gene. CDR3 in amino acids: CAISDTPVGNQPQHF. The CDR3 nucleotides are TGTGCCATCAGTGACACCCCGGTGGGCAATCAGCCCCAGCATTTT.

This clone was recorded once. This chain connects TRBV3-1 (or the pseudogene TRBV3-2) to TRBJ2-1, with D unclear. The germline V and J ends were trimmed by 0 bases and 9 bases, with 3 bases remaining between them. This CDR3 has 11 residues. CDR1 is LGHDT, CDR2 YNNKEL, per germline (reference sequence). The CDR3 DNA follows: TGTGCCAGCAGCCAAGATAGTGAGCAGTTCTTC. Translated, it gives CASSQDSEQFF.

The chain employs TRBV7-2 and TRBJ2-7; D is perhaps TRBD2 (5 bases). The CDR3 length is 12 residues. The ends were cut back, 10 bases at V and 6 bases at J, with 16 bases in the middle. Germline V CDR1 and CDR2: SGHTA, FQGNSA. This CDR3 reads CATFAGGREQYF. The CDR3 DNA reads as TGTGCCACCTTTGCGGGCGGCCGCGAGCAGTACTTC.

The chain couples TRBV2 to TRBJ1-1; 9 bases agree with TRBD1. With V trimmed by 11 bases and J by 6 bases, 10 bases remained unmatched. This CDR3 is 13 amino acids long. CDR1 is SNHLY, CDR2 FYNNEI, per germline. CDR3 amino acids: CAGTGTGRAEAFF. The CDR3 DNA reads TGTGCCGGGACTGGGACAGGGAGGGCTGAAGCTTTCTTT.

The J gene is TRBJ2-7, the V gene TRBV19; D unclear. V lost 3 bases to trimming and J lost 5 bases, with 8 bases between them. The CDR3 totals 12 residues. Germline CDR1 LNHDA, CDR2 SQIVND (reference sequence). CDR3 amino acids: CASSIPPNEQYF. The CDR3 nucleotides are TGTGCCAGTAGTATCCCCCCCAACGAGCAGTACTTC.

This clone was counted a single time. The chain joins TRBV6-5 to TRBJ1-1; possible D gene TRBD1, 6 bases. The germline V and J ends were trimmed by 6 bases and 2 bases, with 16 bases remaining between them. The CDR3 is 15 residues long. Germline loops: CDR1 MNHEY, CDR2 SVGAGI. The CDR3 nucleotides read TGTGCCAGCAGCGCCGCCCCAGGGGTCAACACTGAAGCTTTCTTT. This sequence encodes CASSAAPGVNTEAFF.

The gene calls are TRBV30 and TRBJ2-7, with 7 bases matching TRBD1. The V gene's germline CDR1 is GTSNPN and CDR2 SVGIG (reference sequence). V lost 7 bases, J lost 0 bases, and 6 bases stayed unmatched. This CDR3 has 13 residues. This CDR3 is CASIRGSSYEQYF. CDR3 DNA: TGTGCCTCAATCAGGGGGAGCTCCTACGAGCAGTACTTC.

This clone was counted a few times. The chain recombines TRBV19 with TRBJ1-6, with TRBD1 matching over 8 bases. Germline V gene sequence: CDR1 LNHDA, CDR2 SQIVND (reference sequence). Trimming cost V 4 bases and J 0 bases; bases outside gene matches: 5. The length of the CDR3 is 17 residues. The CDR3 bases are TGTGCCAGTAGTACAAGACAGGGGATCTCCTATAATTCACCCCTCCACTTT. Translating gives CASSTRQGISYNSPLHF.

The chain employs TRBV14 and TRBJ2-1; 10 bases fit TRBD2. V dropped 8 bases and J dropped 4; count of bases not matched to a gene: 5. The length of the CDR3 is 14 residues. The germline CDR1 and CDR2 sequences are SGHDN and FVKESK. The CDR3 reads CASAPSGGYNEQFF. The CDR3 DNA reads TGTGCCAGCGCTCCTAGCGGGGGATACAATGAGCAGTTCTTC.

The rearrangement joins TRBV11-2 to TRBJ1-1; D is perhaps TRBD1 (6 bases). Germline V gene sequence: CDR1 SGHAT, CDR2 FQNNGV. The V and J ends lost 1 base and 4 bases respectively, with 10 bases between them. The CDR3 loop spans 14 amino acids. DNA of the CDR3: TGTGCCAGCAGCTTAGGCTTAGGGGGCACTGAAGCTTTCTTT. Protein: CASSLGLGGTEAFF.

In its sample, this clone was seen once. This chain joins TRBV11-2 and TRBJ1-6; possibly TRBD1 for D (6 bases). Between the trimmed V and J ends, which lost 10 bases and 2 bases, there was a span of 27 bases. CDR1 is SGHAT and CDR2 is FQNNGV in the germline V gene. The CDR3 loop spans 19 amino acids. This CDR3 reads CATPGPDRTETTYNSPLHF. The CDR3, as DNA: TGTGCCACTCCCGGACCCGACAGGACAGAAACAACCTATAATTCACCCCTCCACTTT.

The genes are TRBV7-3 and TRBJ2-7; 7 bases align to TRBD2. The J segment lost 7 bases and the V segment lost 5 bases, leaving 8 bases of the junction unmatched. Germline assignment: CDR1 SGHTA and CDR2 FQGTGA. The CDR3 is 13 residues long. The CDR3 loop is CASSLSGGNEQYF. CDR3 bases: TGTGCCAGCAGCCTCTCCGGGGGGAATGAGCAGTACTTC.

The chain carries TRBV10-3 and TRBJ1-5; the D gene is possibly TRBD1 (6 bases). V dropped 0 bases and J dropped 2 bases, with 8 bases sitting between them. This CDR3 has 15 residues. The V gene's germline CDR1 is ENHRY and CDR2 SYGVKD. The CDR3 loop reads CAISESAGGNQPQHF. In DNA form, the CDR3 reads TGTGCCATCAGTGAGTCAGCAGGGGGCAATCAGCCCCAGCATTTT.

A single count supports this clone. V and J are TRBV27 and TRBJ2-7; D unclear. CDR3 length: 13 residues. Germline CDR1 reads MNHEY; CDR2 reads SMNVEV (reference sequence). The ends were cut back, 2 bases at V and 7 bases at J, with 12 bases in the middle. This CDR3 is CASSLGWRGEQYF. CDR3 DNA sequence: TGTGCCAGCAGTTTAGGGTGGAGAGGAGAGCAGTACTTC.

This sequence joins TRBV7-2 and TRBJ2-7, with TRBD2 identical over 8 bases. V shed 3 bases, J shed 3 bases, and the junction held 7 bases outside the gene matches. The germline gives CDR1 SGHTA, CDR2 FQGNSA. CDR3 length: 15 residues. CDR3 sequence (DNA): TGTGCCAGCAGCTTGCCCCCGGGACTAGGCTACGAGCAGTACTTC. It is translated as CASSLPPGLGYEQYF.

This chain connects TRBV6-5 to TRBJ2-2; 8 nucleotides match TRBD2. CDR3 length: 16 amino acids. The V gene's germline CDR1 is MNHEY and CDR2 SVGAGI. The V gene end was trimmed by 1 base and the J gene end by 0 bases; junction bases not matched to a gene: 1. The CDR3 nucleotides are TGTGCCAGCAGTTACTTCGGGGGGGCGAACACCGGGGAGCTGTTTTTT. It yields the protein CASSYFGGANTGELFF.

The chain uses TRBV9 and TRBJ1-1; D perhaps matches TRBD1 (5 bases). There are 16 residues in the CDR3. Trimming stripped 0 bases from V and 5 bases from J, with 17 bases between. CDR1 and CDR2 (germline): SGDLS, YYNGEE. CDR3 nucleotides: TGTGCCAGCAGCGTAGTGTCAGGGTTTGTCTGGACTGAAGCTTTCTTT. Residues: CASSVVSGFVWTEAFF.

This chain links TRBV10-2 with TRBJ2-1; 7 nucleotides line up with TRBD2. Germline CDR1 reads WSHSY; CDR2 reads SAAADI. The CDR3 is 16 residues long. V shed 6 bases, J shed 1 base, and the junction held 9 bases outside the gene matches. In nucleotides, the CDR3 is TGCGCCAGCAGCCCAACGACTAGCCGATCCTACAATGAGCAGTTCTTC. This gives the protein CASSPTTSRSYNEQFF.

The rearrangement links TRBV7-6 to TRBJ2-2; no firm D call. CDR1 and CDR2 (germline): SGHVS, FNYEAQ. The V and J ends lost 3 bases and 4 bases respectively, with 6 bases between them. The CDR3 totals 13 residues. The CDR3 loop is CASSFQVTGELFF. The CDR3, as DNA: TGTGCCAGCAGCTTCCAGGTCACCGGGGAGCTGTTTTTT.

The CDR3 bases are TGTGCCAGCTCACGAGGCGGGGGGGCCGAAACAGATACGCAGTATTTT. Translated: CASSRGGGAETDTQYF. The rearrangement joins TRBV18 to TRBJ2-3; TRBD2 aligns across 9 bases. V was clipped by 4 bases and J by 3 bases; unmatched bases: 8. Germline V CDR1 and CDR2: KGHSH, LQKENI. The CDR3 runs to 16 residues.

The gene calls are TRBV2 and TRBJ2-4; 7 bases are a match to TRBD1. The V and J ends lost 7 bases and 1 base, in that order; junction bases with no gene match: 4. The V gene's germline CDR1 is SNHLY and CDR2 FYNNEI. The CDR3 is 14 residues long. The CDR3 DNA is TGTGCCAGCAACCCGACAGGGGCCAAAAACATTCAGTACTTC. It yields the protein CASNPTGAKNIQYF.

This clone has only a few counts. This chain connects TRBV7-9 to TRBJ2-7; 7 nucleotides match TRBD1. CDR1 is SEHNR, CDR2 FQNEAQ, per germline (reference sequence). CDR3 length equals 14 residues. V lost 5 bases, J lost 3 bases, and 7 bases stayed unmatched. The CDR3 protein is CASSLTGFVYEQYF. CDR3 DNA: TGTGCCAGCAGCCTGACAGGGTTTGTCTACGAGCAGTACTTC.